Shown below are 25 T cell receptor beta chains from a single sample sequenced in a study of T cell clonality in common variable immunodeficiency. Study-wide points: Reportedly, TCR beta sequences from common variable immunodeficiency showed fewer deletions and N-nucleotide insertions.

The repertoire was sequenced with immunoSEQ multiplex PCR; TCRdb's copy has only in-frame clones and lacks some. Listed for the sample are several thousand clones, none seen a single time. Their target antigens are unknown. The sequenced sample consisted of peripheral blood mononuclear cells. The receptors were gathered from a human donor with common variable immunodeficiency.

This clone was counted ten times or more. The read finishes 3 residues shy of the CDR3 end, and the germline J gene is used to complete it. J is TRBJ2-1 and V is TRBV28; no reliable D call. Deletions cut 3 bases from V and 4 bases from J, with 16 bases between. Germline CDR1 MDHEN, CDR2 SYDVKM. The CDR3 is 16 amino acids. CDR3 sequence: CASSLNWQESYNEQFF. CDR3 DNA, as far as it was read: TGTGCCAGCAGTTTGAATTGGCAGGAGTCTTACAATGAG.

Comment on this clone: The CDR3 goes on 3 residues after the read ends, and that part is filled in from the germline J gene. The chain employs TRBV7-9 and TRBJ2-7; D possibly corresponds to TRBD1 (6 bases). Per germline, CDR1 SEHNR and CDR2 FQNEAQ (reference sequence). CDR3 length: 15 amino acids. V was pared by 2 bases and J by 2 bases, with 13 bases between. CDR3 residues: CASSLSTGRPYEQYF. Partial CDR3 DNA: TGTGCCAGCAGCTTAAGTACAGGGAGACCCTACGAG.

This clone was observed at least ten times. The CDR3 extends 3 residues past the end of the read, so its final part is completed from the germline J gene. J is TRBJ2-3 and V is TRBV10-3; no firm D call. Germline-derived CDR1 and CDR2 are ENHRY and SYGVKD. The CDR3 is 13 residues long. The germline V and J ends were trimmed by 4 bases and 2 bases, with 7 bases remaining between them. The sequenced part of the CDR3 DNA is TGTGCCATCAGTGCTAGGCCCACAGATACG. It is translated as CAISARPTDT. The full CDR3 sequence reads CAISARPTDTQYF.

In its sample, this clone is medium-sized. The read ends 3 residues before the CDR3 terminus; that terminus is restored from the germline J gene. The chain combines TRBV30 with TRBJ1-5; no clear D gene. CDR3 length: 14 residues. Germline CDR1 GTSNPN, CDR2 SVGIG (reference sequence). Trimming stripped 0 bases from V and 7 bases from J, with 13 bases between. This CDR3 is CAWSVSPVAQPQHF. The sequenced part of the CDR3 DNA is TGTGCCTGGAGTGTGTCACCCGTAGCGCAGCCC. The whole variable domain, filled in from reference TRBV30 and TRBJ1-5, reads SQTIHQWPATLVQPVGSPLSLECTVEGTSNPNLYWYRQAAGRGLQLLFYSVGIGQISSEVPQNLSASRPQDRQFILSSKKLLLSDSGFYLCAWSVSPVAQPQHFGDGTRLSIL.

This clone was recorded a few times. The CDR3 end is not reached by the read, which stops 3 residues before it; the germline J gene fills it in. The rearrangement links TRBV11-1 to TRBJ2-7; perhaps TRBD1 as D (6 bases). Germline V gene lookup returns CDR1 SGHAT and CDR2 FQDESV (reference sequence). The CDR3 contains 15 residues. Trimming stripped 2 bases from V and 6 bases from J, with 17 bases between. CDR3 amino acids: CASSLTGTYFGEQYF. The covered CDR3 bases are TGTGCCAGCAGCTTAACCGGGACATACTTCGGCGAG.

To note about this clone: With the read ending 3 residues before the CDR3 end, the germline J gene is used to fill in that end. This rearrangement joins TRBV11-1 to TRBJ2-2; TRBD2 agrees at 7 bases. Germline assignment: CDR1 SGHAT and CDR2 FQDESV (reference sequence). J lost 5 bases, V lost 0 bases, and 3 bases had no gene match. This CDR3 comprises 15 residues. Here the CDR3 reads CASSLAGGATGELFF. The covered CDR3 bases are TGTGCCAGCAGCTTAGCGGGAGGGGCGACCGGGGAG.

To note about this clone: The read gets to within 3 residues of the CDR3 end, and the germline J gene fills in the rest. The chain carries TRBV19 and TRBJ1-5, with 9 nucleotides matching TRBD1. This CDR3 spans 16 amino acids. Germline V gene sequence: CDR1 LNHDA, CDR2 SQIVND (reference sequence). V was clipped by 5 bases and J by 5 bases; unmatched bases: 10. Partial CDR3 DNA: TGTGCCAGTAGTTCTGACTATAACAGGGGGCATCAGCCC. It encodes CASSSDYNRGHQP. From start to end, the CDR3 is CASSSDYNRGHQPQHF.

In its sample, this clone was seen a few times. The read ends 3 residues shy of where the CDR3 ends; the end is completed using the germline J gene. This chain joins TRBV7-9 and TRBJ1-5; D ambiguous. Germline V lookup: CDR1 SEHNR, CDR2 FQNEAQ (reference sequence). With 1 base removed from V and 0 bases from J, the gap between germline ends came to 7 bases. This CDR3 has 15 residues. CDR3 amino acids: CASSLGPNSNQPQHF. CDR3 bases read: TGTGCCAGCAGCTTAGGGCCAAATAGCAATCAGCCC.

Comments on this clone: The read terminates 3 residues before the CDR3 end, so the remaining end is supplied by the germline J gene. V usage is TRBV7-3 and J usage is TRBJ1-1, with 8 bases fitting TRBD1. The CDR3 runs to 13 residues. The V segment lost 5 bases and the J segment 1 base; nucleotides outside the gene matches: 0. Per germline, CDR1 SGHTA and CDR2 FQGTGA. Partial CDR3 DNA: TGTGCCAGCAGCCAGGGGGCGAACACTGAA. Translated: CASSQGANTE. The whole CDR3 reads CASSQGANTEAFF.

This clone was seen many times. The read halts 3 residues ahead of the CDR3 end, with the missing end drawn from the germline J gene. The chain couples TRBV4-1 to TRBJ1-2, with D unresolved. This CDR3 region has 11 residues. Germline V CDR1 and CDR2: MGHRA, YSYEKL. V gave up 2 bases and J gave up 6 bases, with 4 bases separating them. The CDR3 sequence: CASSQSNGYTF. The part of the CDR3 DNA that was read is TGCGCCAGCAGCCAAAGCAATGGC.

For this clone: The read terminates 3 residues ahead of where the CDR3 ends, so the germline J gene completes it. The chain employs TRBV5-1 and TRBJ2-7; weak D call: TRBD2 (5 bases). This CDR3 has 16 amino acids. Trimming stripped 4 bases from V and 0 bases from J, with 17 bases between. Germline V CDR1 and CDR2: SGHRS, YFSETQ. Here the CDR3 reads CASSTGVGLNSYEQYF. CDR3 bases read: TGCGCCAGCAGCACGGGCGTCGGACTTAACTCCTACGAG. The variable domain in full, completed from reference TRBV5-1 and TRBJ2-7, reads KAGVTQTPRYLIKTRGQQVTLSCSPISGHRSVSWYQQTPGQGLQFLFEYFSETQRNKGNFPGRFSGRQFSNSRSEMNVSTLELGDSALYLCASSTGVGLNSYEQYFGPGTRLTVT.

In this sample, this clone turned up many times. The read finishes 3 residues shy of the CDR3 end, and the germline J gene is used to complete it. The chain uses TRBV11-2 and TRBJ1-4; D is undetermined. CDR3 length: 13 amino acids. Germline V CDR1 and CDR2: SGHAT, FQNNGV. V was cut by 4 bases and J by 8 bases, with 11 bases left in between. The CDR3 loop reads CASSSSSREKLFF. The CDR3 bases that were read are TGTGCCAGCAGCTCTAGTTCGAGGGAAAAA.

This clone was found a few times. Read sequence stops 3 residues before the CDR3 end, and the germline J gene provides the missing end. The chain links TRBV18 to TRBJ1-5; D is unresolved. Germline-derived CDR1 and CDR2 are KGHSH and LQKENI. The V end lost 3 bases, the J end lost 1 base, and 4 bases lay between the germline ends. CDR3 size: 13 residues. The CDR3 bases that were read are TGTGCCAGCTCACCCCGGAGCAATCAGCCC. It is translated as CASSPRSNQP. The entire CDR3 is CASSPRSNQPQHF.

As to this clone: Read coverage stops 3 residues before the CDR3 terminus; the germline J gene supplies the remainder. The chain links TRBV20-1 to TRBJ2-7; 12 bases align to TRBD2. CDR3 length equals 15 residues. CDR1 and CDR2 (germline): DFQATT, SNEGSKA (reference sequence). The V gene end was trimmed by 3 bases and the J gene end by 4 bases; junction bases not matched to a gene: 7. CDR3 in amino acids: CSASLTSGSKYEQYF. Incomplete CDR3 DNA: TGCAGTGCTAGCTTGACTAGCGGGAGTAAATACGAG.

This clone was counted ten times or more. The DNA ends 3 residues before the CDR3 does, and the rest of the CDR3 is filled in from the germline J gene. The chain joins TRBV6-2 or TRBV6-3 to TRBJ2-6, with D possibly TRBD1 on 5 matching bases. Looked up from germline, CDR1 is MNHEY and CDR2 is SVGEGT. Trimming shortened V by 6 bases and J by 4 bases, and 13 bases separated the two germline ends. The CDR3 is made up of 15 amino acids. The sequenced CDR3 bases are TGTGCCAGCAGCCGAAGGGGTGCCGGGGCCAACGTC. Protein: CASSRRGAGANV. The entire CDR3 protein reads CASSRRGAGANVLTF.

About this clone itself: The CDR3 end lies 3 residues beyond the end of the read and is filled in from the germline J gene. The chain employs TRBV23-1 and TRBJ2-7, with D maybe TRBD2 (6 bases). TRBV23-1 is classed as an ORF, of uncertain function. Trimming took off 8 bases at V and 6 bases at J, with 14 bases between the two ends. The CDR3 sequence is 12 residues long. This CDR3 is CASRERGGEQYF. The sequenced CDR3 bases are TGCGCCAGCCGGGAGAGGGGAGGCGAG.

As for this clone: With the read ending 3 residues before the CDR3 end, the germline J gene is used to fill in that end. V usage is TRBV2 and J usage is TRBJ2-3; TRBD2 matches 7 bases. CDR1 and CDR2 from the germline V gene are SNHLY and FYNNEI. Germline trimming cut 4 bases from V and 1 base from J; bases unmatched to any gene: 5. The CDR3 loop spans 15 amino acids. CDR3 in amino acids: CASSGSSGRTDTQYF. Incomplete CDR3 DNA: TGTGCCAGCAGTGGATCTAGCGGTCGCACAGATACG.

This clone was detected many times. The read falls 3 residues short of the CDR3 end, and the missing part is taken from the germline J gene. V usage is TRBV19 and J usage is TRBJ2-3; tentative D call: TRBD2 (5 bases). The CDR3 is 14 amino acids. V lost 0 bases to trimming and J lost 8 bases, with 12 bases between them. Germline CDR1 is LNHDA and CDR2 is SQIVND (reference sequence). This CDR3 reads CASSIDTFEGTQYF. The CDR3 DNA, read in part, is TGTGCCAGTAGTATAGACACATTTGAGGGTACG.

This clone was counted between two and nine times. Read sequence stops 3 residues before the CDR3 end, and the germline J gene provides the missing end. The rearrangement joins TRBV16 to TRBJ1-5; tentatively, D is TRBD1 (5 bases). The germline gives CDR1 KGHSY, CDR2 FQNENV. V was trimmed by 4 bases and J by 4 bases, leaving 8 bases between them. The CDR3 is made up of 13 amino acids. The sequenced part of the CDR3 DNA is TGTGCCAGCAGCCGAGACAGAAATCAGCCC. Encoded protein: CASSRDRNQP. The CDR3, in full, reads CASSRDRNQPQHF.

The sample holds a few counts of this clone. The sequenced fragment ends 3 residues before the CDR3 boundary, so the rest is inferred from the germline J gene. This sequence joins TRBV7-9 and TRBJ2-2, with D hard to call. With 7 bases removed from V and 6 bases from J, the gap between germline ends came to 6 bases. The CDR3 is made up of 11 amino acids. The germline V gene has CDR1 SEHNR and CDR2 FQNEAQ (reference sequence). CDR3 sequence: CASNLAGELFF. Partial CDR3 DNA: TGTGCCAGCAATCTCGCCGGGGAG.

This clone was picked up many times. The missing CDR3 end, 3 residues past where the read stops, is filled in from the germline J gene. The chain recombines TRBV7-9 with TRBJ2-7, with 9 bases matching TRBD1. V was pared by 5 bases and J by 2 bases, with 4 bases of the junction left unmatched. This CDR3 has 14 residues. Germline V lookup: CDR1 SEHNR, CDR2 FQNEAQ (reference sequence). Incomplete CDR3 DNA: TGTGCCAGCAGCCGGACAGGGGTTGCCTACGAG. Translating it yields CASSRTGVAYE. The entire CDR3 sequence reads CASSRTGVAYEQYF. The variable domain in full, completed from reference TRBV7-9 and TRBJ2-7, reads DTGVSQNPRHKITKRGQNVTFRCDPISEHNRLYWYRQTLGQGPEFLTYFQNEAQLEKSRLLSDRFSAERPKGSFSTLEIQRTEQGDSAMYLCASSRTGVAYEQYFGPGTRLTVT.

As to this clone: The missing CDR3 end, 3 residues past where the read stops, is filled in from the germline J gene. This sequence joins TRBV5-5 and TRBJ2-7; 14 bases match TRBD2. Germline V gene data show CDR1 as SGHKS and CDR2 as YYEKEE (reference sequence). This CDR3 has 14 amino acids. J lost 6 bases, V lost 5 bases, and 4 bases had no gene match. The CDR3 DNA, read in part, is TGTGCCAGCAGTCGGGGACTAGCGGGAGCCGAG. Its translation: CASSRGLAGAE. The full CDR3 sequence reads CASSRGLAGAEQYF. Supplemented by reference TRBV5-5 and TRBJ2-7, the full variable domain reads DAGVTQSPTHLIKTRGQQVTLRCSPISGHKSVSWYQQVLGQGPQFIFQYYEKEERGRGNFPDRFSARQFPNYSSELNVNALLLGDSALYLCASSRGLAGAEQYFGPGTRLTVT.

Concerning this clone itself: The read falls 3 residues short of the CDR3 end, and the missing part is taken from the germline J gene. The rearrangement joins TRBV20-1 to TRBJ2-1, with 7 bases lining up with TRBD2. Germline CDR1 DFQATT, CDR2 SNEGSKA (reference sequence). CDR3 length: 15 residues. Trimming at V came to 0 bases and at J to 5 bases, leaving 7 bases not matched to a gene. The CDR3 protein is CSAREAGRPHNEQFF. CDR3 DNA, as far as it was read: TGCAGTGCTAGAGAAGCGGGACGACCCCACAATGAG.

Judged by abundance, this clone is medium-sized. The read gets to within 3 residues of the CDR3 end, and the germline J gene fills in the rest. The chain joins TRBV10-3 to TRBJ1-1, with D tentatively TRBD1 (6 bases). The V gene's germline CDR1 is ENHRY and CDR2 SYGVKD. The CDR3 consists of 12 residues. Deletions cut 6 bases from V and 1 base from J, with 6 bases between. CDR3 DNA, as far as it was read: TGTGCCATCAGAGGGGGGAACACTGAA. This codes for CAIRGGNTE. The CDR3 in its entirety is CAIRGGNTEAFF.

The CDR3 region is CASRGQYSYNEQFF. CDR3 DNA, as far as it was read: TGTGCCAGTAGGGGCCAGTACTCCTACAATGAG. The chain has TRBV19 and TRBJ2-1; D is unclear. The read terminates 3 residues before the CDR3 end, so the remaining end is supplied by the germline J gene. V was cut by 6 bases and J by 0 bases, with 9 bases left in between. Germline loops: CDR1 LNHDA, CDR2 SQIVND (reference sequence). This CDR3 is 14 amino acids long.